One and the same sample provided the 8 T cell receptor beta chains below, sequenced in a study of shared clonotypes between healthy human individuals. Clones were read by immunoSEQ multiplex PCR, and TCRdb kept only the in-frame ones, dropping some. The sample shows some 1.1 million clones, roughly 80% of them seen only once. Sequenced sample: memory CD4+ T cells from PBMCs. The subset: CD45RA-negative fraction. Receptor source: a man younger than 35 in good health. Some clones in this sample may be carry-over from other donors' samples.

The chain employs TRBV5-6 and TRBJ1-6; 9 nucleotides agree with TRBD1. The V gene's germline CDR1 is SGHDT and CDR2 YYEEEE. The CDR3 runs to 14 residues. Unmatched junction bases numbered 6, after V lost 5 bases and J lost 9 bases. The CDR3: CASSRRDRVSPLHF. CDR3 DNA: TGTGCCAGCAGTCGACGGGACAGGGTTTCACCCCTCCACTTT.

The chain combines TRBV18 with TRBJ1-1; D possibly corresponds to TRBD1 (5 bases). The CDR3 is 15 amino acids. Trimming left V 1 base short and J 1 base short, with 10 bases between. Germline V gene sequence: CDR1 KGHSH, CDR2 LQKENI. The CDR3 DNA sequence: TGTGCCAGCTCACCACTCGGGGACCAGAACACTGAAGCTTTCTTT. It translates to CASSPLGDQNTEAFF.

This chain uses TRBV27 with TRBJ1-2; D remains ambiguous. The CDR3 has 15 amino acids. With 2 bases removed from V and 0 bases from J, the gap between germline ends came to 10 bases. Germline CDR1 reads MNHEY; CDR2 reads SMNVEV (reference sequence). DNA of the CDR3: TGTGCCAGCAGTTTAAGAGCTAGCCCTAACTATGGCTACACCTTC. Protein sequence: CASSLRASPNYGYTF.

V usage is TRBV6-1 and J usage is TRBJ1-1; 10 bases map to TRBD1. CDR1 and CDR2 (germline): MNHNS, SASEGT. The J segment lost 1 base and the V segment lost 9 bases, leaving 8 bases of the junction unmatched. This CDR3 spans 15 amino acids. The CDR3 DNA reads TGTGCCAGTACGACAGGGGGCGCCGGGAACACTGAAGCTTTCTTT. It codes for CASTTGGAGNTEAFF.

The CDR3 DNA follows: TGCGCCAGCAGCTTACCGAGGGGCTACGAGCAGTACTTC. Translated, it gives CASSLPRGYEQYF. The V call is TRBV5-1, the J call TRBJ2-7; D could derive from TRBD1 or TRBD2 (5 bases each). Germline lookup yields CDR1 SGHRS and CDR2 YFSETQ. The CDR3 consists of 13 residues. Trimming took 2 bases from V and 3 from J, leaving 9 bases between them.

V usage is TRBV15 and J usage is TRBJ2-5; TRBD2 might be the D (6 bases). The ends were cut back, 0 bases at V and 5 bases at J, with 16 bases in the middle. This CDR3 comprises 16 residues. Germline values: CDR1 LNHNV, CDR2 YYDKDF (reference sequence). CDR3 sequence (DNA): TGTGCCACCAGCAGAGATATTGGCCCTGGGGGGGAGACCCAGTACTTC. It is translated as CATSRDIGPGGETQYF. The full variable domain, completed using reference TRBV15 and TRBJ2-5, is DAMVIQNPRYQVTQFGKPVTLSCSQTLNHNVMYWYQQKSSQAPKLLFHYYDKDFNNEADTPDNFQSRRPNTSFCFLDIRSPGLGDTAMYLCATSRDIGPGGETQYFGPGTRLLVL.

The chain carries TRBV5-1 and TRBJ1-2; the D gene is possibly TRBD1 (6 bases). This CDR3 comprises 15 residues. V was pared by 0 bases and J by 8 bases, with 17 bases between. The germline CDR1 and CDR2 sequences are SGHRS and YFSETQ. For the CDR3, the DNA is TGCGCCAGCAGCTTGGCATATGGGACAAGCTACGGCTACACCTTC. Translated, it gives CASSLAYGTSYGYTF. Using reference TRBV5-1 and TRBJ1-2 for the parts outside the CDR3, the full variable domain is KAGVTQTPRYLIKTRGQQVTLSCSPISGHRSVSWYQQTPGQGLQFLFEYFSETQRNKGNFPGRFSGRQFSNSRSEMNVSTLELGDSALYLCASSLAYGTSYGYTFGSGTRLTVV.

This clone was counted only a few times. This rearrangement joins TRBV11-2 to TRBJ2-7; D is uncertain. This CDR3 spans 14 amino acids. Looked up from germline, CDR1 is SGHAT and CDR2 is FQNNGV. Deletions cut 3 bases from V and 0 bases from J, with 9 bases between. The CDR3 DNA reads TGTGCCAGCAGCTTTTCGAGGCCCTCCTACGAGCAGTACTTC. This gives the protein CASSFSRPSYEQYF.